This T cell receptor (beta chain) was found in a study of identical twins' blood T cells. One entry per CDR3 protein results from TCRdb running MiXCR on the 5' RACE reads. Of a few hundred thousand distinct CDR3 sequences listed, 28% are singletons. The CDR3 totals 11 residues. V was cut by 3 bases and J by 3 bases, with 3 bases left in between. Germline CDR1 and CDR2: WSHSY and SAAADI. This clonotype appeared many times. The receptor comes from a woman between 18 and 50 years old in good health. The sample comprised PBMCs. The V and J genes are TRBV10-2 and TRBJ2-7; no clear D gene. Here the CDR3 DNA reads TGCGCCAGCAGTGATAGCTACGAGCAGTACTTC. It encodes CASSDSYEQYF.